This entry describes one T cell receptor (beta chain). Its antigen remains unknown. These data originate in a study of T-cell reconstitution after alpha-beta-depleted transplantation in children. Notes on the study in general: For some patients, TCRbeta diversity was high at day 60 because of recipient T cells and thymic progenitors that survived.

With 5 bases clipped from V and 2 bases from J, the junction kept 3 bases outside the gene matches. The CDR3 totals 13 residues. Germline V gene lookup returns CDR1 MDHEN and CDR2 SYDVKM. Using unique molecular identifiers, the investigators prepared the TCRbeta library. TCRdb used MiXCR to reprocess the PCR reads, holding one entry per CDR3 protein. The table records approximately 1,000,000 distinct CDR3 sequences, about 26% of them present only once. The receptor's source is a boy less than two years old who had a stem cell transplant for SCID, so the T cells may come from the graft donor. The chain combines TRBV28 with TRBJ2-7, with 7 bases lining up with TRBD1. This specimen consisted of PBMCs, mostly from graft donor cells, obtained 360 days after TCRalphabeta/CD19-depleted stem cell transplant. The CDR3 DNA reads as TGTGCCAGCAGTGGGGACAGCACCTACGAGCAGTACTTC. Protein product: CASSGDSTYEQYF.